A single sample is the source of the 5 T cell receptor beta chains below, sequenced in a study of T cell repertoires in cytomegalovirus infection. MiXCR, run by TCRdb on the reads, gives a single entry per CDR3 protein. The top ten hold about an eighth of the sample, which has 650,000 to 850,000 distinct CDR3 sequences, just under 30% seen once. Their antigen targets remain unknown. The input for sequencing was cultured CD8+ T cells from PBMCs, taken from culture after CMV antigen stimulation. The receptor source for this set is a human donor in good health (CMV status not recorded). Some clones in this sample may be carry-over from other donors' samples.

This clonotype showed up many times. The chain links TRBV7-9 to TRBJ1-3; 7 bases fit TRBD1. The junction had 8 bases not matched to a gene; V was cut back by 3 bases and J by 0 bases. Germline CDR1 SEHNR, CDR2 FQNEAQ (reference sequence). The CDR3 totals 17 residues. The CDR3 reads CASSFEDRTSSGNTIYF. The CDR3 DNA follows: TGTGCCAGCAGCTTTGAGGACAGGACGAGCTCTGGAAACACCATATATTTT.

This clonotype has only a few counts. This rearrangement joins TRBV2 to TRBJ2-3; 7 positions agree with TRBD1. V shed 3 bases, J shed 1 base, and the junction held 19 bases outside the gene matches. Looked up from germline, CDR1 is SNHLY and CDR2 is FYNNEI. There are 20 residues in the CDR3. CDR3 protein: CASSESDRVFLSLGTDTQYF. The CDR3 nucleotides read TGTGCCAGCAGTGAGTCCGACAGGGTCTTTCTATCCCTAGGCACAGATACGCAGTATTTT. Combining the CDR3 with reference TRBV2 and TRBJ2-3 gives the whole variable domain EPEVTQTPSHQVTQMGQEVILRCVPISNHLYFYWYRQILGQKVEFLVSFYNNEISEKSEIFDDQFSVERPDGSNFTLKIRSTKLEDSAMYFCASSESDRVFLSLGTDTQYFGPGTRLTVL.

Of note for this clonotype: Since a much larger clone is just one base distant, this may be a read error. The CDR3 loop is CASTHRHPHGYTF. Written as DNA, the CDR3 is TGTGCCAGCACCCACAGACATCCGCATGGCTACACCTTC. The gene calls are TRBV12-3 or TRBV12-4 and TRBJ1-2, with D unclear. V lost 7 bases to trimming and J lost 6 bases, with 15 bases between them. This CDR3 is 13 amino acids long.

This chain joins TRBV9 and TRBJ2-1; D is perhaps TRBD2 (7 bases). The CDR3 consists of 18 residues. Germline CDR1 and CDR2: SGDLS and YYNGEE. V was shortened by 0 bases and J by 4 bases, with 20 bases between the two germline ends. This CDR3 reads CASSVGALGGGPYNEQFF. DNA for the CDR3: TGTGCCAGCAGCGTAGGGGCTTTAGGGGGGGGACCGTACAATGAGCAGTTCTTC. Supplemented by reference TRBV9 and TRBJ2-1, the full variable domain reads DSGVTQTPKHLITATGQRVTLRCSPRSGDLSVYWYQQSLDQGLQFLIQYYNGEERAKGNILERFSAQQFPDLHSELNLSSLELGDSALYFCASSVGALGGGPYNEQFFGPGTRLTVL.

This chain joins TRBV7-9 and TRBJ2-7, with unresolved D. This CDR3 is 14 amino acids long. CDR1 is SEHNR and CDR2 is FQNEAQ in the germline V gene (reference sequence). V lost 4 bases, J lost 0 bases, and 10 bases lay in between. In nucleotides, the CDR3 is TGTGCCAGCAGCTCGAGACCAAGCTCCTACGAGCAGTACTTC. Translation: CASSSRPSSYEQYF.